The present T cell receptor beta chain was sequenced within a study of T cell repertoires in cytomegalovirus infection. Study details: From public TCR beta signatures came an indication of both CMV infection and matching HLA type. Study conclusions and caveats: HLA-C-restricted TCR beta clonotypes specific for CMV led the ex vivo response. Cumulative public TCR beta family frequency identified CMV carriers with the relevant HLA.

From germline, CDR1 is SGHNT and CDR2 YENEEA. V lost 5 bases and J 4 bases, leaving 12 bases between the germline ends. This CDR3 comprises 13 residues. A word on this clonotype: What it binds is not known.

In TCRdb, the reads were re-called with MiXCR into one record per CDR3 protein. The sample holds over 150,000 distinct CDR3 sequences; about 21% are singletons and the top ten take less than 3.5%. Specimen: PBMCs. The chain links TRBV11-3 to TRBJ2-7; D may be TRBD1 or TRBD2 (5 bases each). This TCR was recovered from a human donor in good health (CMV status not recorded). Some clones in this sample may be carry-over from other donors' samples. CDR3 amino acids: CASSQGTWYEQYF. DNA of the CDR3: TGTGCCAGCAGCCAAGGGACGTGGTACGAGCAGTACTTC.